This TCR beta chain was recorded in a study of blood T cell repertoires in COVID-19 (dated by TCRdb to 2018 to 2020). Looking at the study overall: The collaborator samples originated in the United States, Italy and Spain and spanned the acute and convalescent phases of COVID-19. The material from the prospective study consisted of cDNA or gDNA derived from T cells, B-cell-depleted T cells, or PBMCs. Deeply sampled blood TCRbeta repertoires from subjects exposed to, actively infected with, or recovered from COVID-19 were included in the dataset. A freely available public database, intended as a resource for researchers studying the immune response to SARS-CoV-2, is where the repertoires were released. The samples were drawn from two sources: the first 160 participants of the ongoing ImmuneRACE study, and 950 to 1,500 subjects contributed by 6 global collaborators. Sample metadata almost always included a de-identified subject ID, COVID-19 status, age in years and sex. Where available, HLA class I and class II types were obtained from metadata supplied by the sample provider rather than from assay-based typing. What the research found in general, with its limitations: The quantity of clinical and demographic metadata differed by source and by participant and was supplied without curation.

The germline V gene yields MDHEN for CDR1 and SYDVKM for CDR2. Measured from the cysteine to the phenylalanine, the CDR3 is 14 residues long. Only CDR3 DNA is held: 42 bases, read in frame from base 1. The junction shows trimming of 5 bases on V and 9 bases on J, and the gene matches do not reach 4 bases of it. Whole blood was collected in K2EDTA tubes by collaborating institutions according to the institutions' own protocols. For TCRbeta analysis, collaborators shipped samples in one of three forms: frozen whole blood, isolated PBMCs, or DNA extracted from either of those sample types. TCRbeta CDR3 regions were amplified from genomic DNA using the immunoSEQ Assay, a bias-controlled multiplex PCR. Per the original workflow: The number of nucleated cells in each sample was estimated from the amplification of reference gene primers within the assay. To quantify the absolute abundance of each unique TCRbeta CDR3 rearrangement, sequence reads were collapsed and filtered. For each sample, productive Simpson clonality was calculated as the square root of Simpson's diversity index across productive rearrangements. TCRdb holds this immuneACCESS table with in-frame rearrangements only. Some clones are missing; in checked studies, unresolved V genes explain under half, and the rest has no known cause. The D gene and trimming were derived from the DNA, and the V and J assignments and clone size from that table. Here the sample has about 33,000 clones; 85% occur a single time. The biggest ten clones account for around 7% of the sample.

Points on this clone: The clone's antigen remains unknown. Per-base quality was not reported, and no clone a single base away is much larger than it.

Sequenced material: peripheral blood. The origin of this receptor is a human donor in a cohort sampled during active COVID-19. This receptor chain uses TRBV28 and TRBJ2-1; 13 bases in between match TRBD2. The CDR3 here reads CASSLGLAGSEQFF. The bases are TGTGCCAGCAGTCTGGGACTAGCGGGAAGTGAGCAGTTCTTC.